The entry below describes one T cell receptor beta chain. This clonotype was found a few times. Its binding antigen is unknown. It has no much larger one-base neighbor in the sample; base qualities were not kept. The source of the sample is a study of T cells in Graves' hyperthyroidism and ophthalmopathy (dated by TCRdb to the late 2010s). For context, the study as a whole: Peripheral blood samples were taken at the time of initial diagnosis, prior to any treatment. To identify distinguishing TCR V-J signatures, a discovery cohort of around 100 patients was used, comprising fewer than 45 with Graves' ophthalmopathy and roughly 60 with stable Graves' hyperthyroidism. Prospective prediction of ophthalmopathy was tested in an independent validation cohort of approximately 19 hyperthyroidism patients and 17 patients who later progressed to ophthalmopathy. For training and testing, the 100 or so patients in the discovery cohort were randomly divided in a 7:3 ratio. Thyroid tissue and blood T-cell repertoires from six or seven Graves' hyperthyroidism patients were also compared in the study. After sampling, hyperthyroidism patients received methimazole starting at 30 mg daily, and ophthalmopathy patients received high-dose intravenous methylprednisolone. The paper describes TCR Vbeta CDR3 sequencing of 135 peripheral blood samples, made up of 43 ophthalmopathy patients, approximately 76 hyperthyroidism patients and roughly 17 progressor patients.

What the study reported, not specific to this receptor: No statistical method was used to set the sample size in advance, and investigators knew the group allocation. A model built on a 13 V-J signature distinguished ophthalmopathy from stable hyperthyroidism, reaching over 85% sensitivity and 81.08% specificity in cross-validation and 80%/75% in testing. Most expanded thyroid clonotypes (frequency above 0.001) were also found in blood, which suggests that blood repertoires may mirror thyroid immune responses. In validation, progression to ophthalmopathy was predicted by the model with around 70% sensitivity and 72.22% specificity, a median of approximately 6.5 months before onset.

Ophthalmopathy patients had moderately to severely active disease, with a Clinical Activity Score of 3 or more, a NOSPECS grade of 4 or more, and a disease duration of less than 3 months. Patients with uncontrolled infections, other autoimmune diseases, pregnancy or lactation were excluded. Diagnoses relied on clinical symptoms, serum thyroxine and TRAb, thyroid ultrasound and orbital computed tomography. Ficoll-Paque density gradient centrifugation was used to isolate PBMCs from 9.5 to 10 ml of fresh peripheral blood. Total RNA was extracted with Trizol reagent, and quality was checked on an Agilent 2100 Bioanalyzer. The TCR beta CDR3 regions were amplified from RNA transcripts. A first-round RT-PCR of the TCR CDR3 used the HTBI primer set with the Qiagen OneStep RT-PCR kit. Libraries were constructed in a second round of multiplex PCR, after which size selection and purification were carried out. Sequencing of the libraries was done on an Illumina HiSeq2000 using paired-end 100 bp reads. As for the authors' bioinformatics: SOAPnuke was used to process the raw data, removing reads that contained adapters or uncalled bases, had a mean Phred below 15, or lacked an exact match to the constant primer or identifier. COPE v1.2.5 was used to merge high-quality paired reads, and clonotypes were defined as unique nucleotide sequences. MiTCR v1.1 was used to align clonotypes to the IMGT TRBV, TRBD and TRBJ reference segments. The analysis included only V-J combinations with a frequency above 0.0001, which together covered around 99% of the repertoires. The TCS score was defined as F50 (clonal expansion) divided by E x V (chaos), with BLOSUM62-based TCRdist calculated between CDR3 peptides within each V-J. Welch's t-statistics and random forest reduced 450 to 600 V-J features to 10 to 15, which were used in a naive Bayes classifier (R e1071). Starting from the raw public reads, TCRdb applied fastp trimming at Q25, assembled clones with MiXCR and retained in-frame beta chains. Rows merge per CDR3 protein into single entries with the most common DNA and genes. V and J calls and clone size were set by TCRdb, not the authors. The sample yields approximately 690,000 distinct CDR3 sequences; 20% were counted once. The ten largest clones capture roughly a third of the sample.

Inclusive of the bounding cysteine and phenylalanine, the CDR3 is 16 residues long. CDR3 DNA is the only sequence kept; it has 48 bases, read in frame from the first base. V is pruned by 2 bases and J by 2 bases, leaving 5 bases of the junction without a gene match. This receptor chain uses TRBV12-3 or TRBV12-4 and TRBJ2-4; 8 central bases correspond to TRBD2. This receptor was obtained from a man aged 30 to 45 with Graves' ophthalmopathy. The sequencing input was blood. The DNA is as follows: TGTGCCAGCAGTTTACAATTAGCGGGGACCAAAAACATTCAGTACTTC. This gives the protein CASSLQLAGTKNIQYF.